One and the same sample provided the 22 T cell receptor beta chains below, sequenced in a study of blood T cells in healthy people across ages. Next came a second PCR, run for about 7 to 11 cycles, which used a sample-barcoded 5' primer along with a J-beta primer mix. From the 5' RACE reads, TCRdb called clonotypes with MiXCR, one entry per CDR3 protein. The profile shows approximately 960,000 distinct CDR3 sequences, approximately 32% of them singletons. Another study also made use of these data, one on T cells of mothers and their children.

The sequenced material came from blood. The source is a woman in her forties in good health.

The CDR3 nucleotides read TGTGCCAGCAGCCAAATCTGGACTAGCGTAAATGAGCAGTTCTTC. This encodes CASSQIWTSVNEQFF. The rearrangement links TRBV14 to TRBJ2-1, with TRBD2 matching over 9 bases. The germline V gene has CDR1 SGHDN and CDR2 FVKESK. The ends lost 2 bases at V and 7 bases at J; junction bases unmatched: 6. This CDR3 has 15 amino acids.

The J gene is TRBJ1-2, the V gene TRBV29-1; D call uncertain. With 0 bases removed from V and 4 bases from J, the gap between germline ends came to 6 bases. Germline V lookup: CDR1 SQVTM, CDR2 ANQGSEA. The length of the CDR3 is 12 residues. For the CDR3, the DNA is TGCAGCGTTGAAGATGCACTCTATGGCTACACCTTC. It specifies CSVEDALYGYTF.

Many counts were recorded for this clonotype. V usage is TRBV10-3 and J usage is TRBJ2-6; D gene unclear. This CDR3 is 13 amino acids long. V lost 6 bases and J 9 bases, leaving 12 bases between the germline ends. CDR1 and CDR2 from the germline V gene are ENHRY and SYGVKD. CDR3 nucleotides: TGTGCCATCAGCAAGGTGGGGAACAACGTCCTGACTTTC. This codes for CAISKVGNNVLTF.

This clonotype has ten or more counts. The chain employs TRBV20-1 and TRBJ1-4, with D hard to call. Germline V gene lookup returns CDR1 DFQATT and CDR2 SNEGSKA (reference sequence). The CDR3 runs 12 residues. Trimming stripped 6 bases from V and 13 bases from J, with 18 bases between. For the CDR3, the DNA is TGCAGTGCCCGGCCGCCTGGAGAGCGACTGTTTTTT. As protein: CSARPPGERLFF.

The chain couples TRBV7-9 to TRBJ2-5; tentatively, D is TRBD1 (5 bases). This CDR3 is 14 amino acids long. Germline V gives CDR1 SEHNR, CDR2 FQNEAQ (reference sequence). V was shortened by 1 base and J by 5 bases, with 11 bases between the two germline ends. The CDR3 reads CASSLEVGVETQYF. The CDR3 coding sequence is TGTGCCAGCAGCTTAGAAGTAGGGGTGGAGACCCAGTACTTC. The whole variable domain, remainder taken from reference TRBV7-9 and TRBJ2-5, is DTGVSQNPRHKITKRGQNVTFRCDPISEHNRLYWYRQTLGQGPEFLTYFQNEAQLEKSRLLSDRFSAERPKGSFSTLEIQRTEQGDSAMYLCASSLEVGVETQYFGPGTRLLVL.

The rearrangement uses TRBV7-2 and TRBJ1-2, with 12 bases identical to TRBD1. The CDR3 covers 15 residues. Germline V CDR1 and CDR2: SGHTA, FQGNSA. Trimming cost V 3 bases and J 8 bases; bases outside gene matches: 7. The CDR3 sequence: CASSFERGQGAGYTF. In DNA, the CDR3 is TGTGCCAGCAGCTTTGAACGGGGACAGGGGGCGGGCTACACCTTC.

Regarding this clonotype: A much larger clone differs from this one at a single base, so this may be a read error. V gene TRBV20-1 combines with J gene TRBJ2-7; no firm D call. Germline values: CDR1 DFQATT, CDR2 SNEGSKA (reference sequence). This CDR3 region has 15 residues. CDR3 in amino acids: CSAGTSEPSAYGQYF. DNA of the CDR3: TGCAGTGCAGGAACCTCAGAGCCCTCAGCCTACGGGCAGTACTTC.

This clonotype was picked up a small number of times. The V and J genes are TRBV9 and TRBJ2-4; TRBD2 aligns across 12 bases. Germline V gene sequence: CDR1 SGDLS, CDR2 YYNGEE. V dropped 4 bases and J dropped 15; count of bases not matched to a gene: 14. CDR3 length: 15 amino acids. CDR3 nucleotides: TGTGCCAGCAGCCCAAGGACTAGCGGGGCTTACGAGCGGTACTTC. Its translation: CASSPRTSGAYERYF.

This clonotype was found many times. The V call is TRBV28, the J call TRBJ1-2; D remains ambiguous. Germline lookup yields CDR1 MDHEN and CDR2 SYDVKM. The germline V and J ends were trimmed by 5 bases and 6 bases, with 13 bases remaining between them. The CDR3 consists of 13 residues. The CDR3 DNA is TGTGCCAGCAGTGCTGACAAGATCGATGGCTACACCTTC. It yields the protein CASSADKIDGYTF.

Note on this clonotype: This may come from a read error, since a much larger clone is one base off. The chain combines TRBV29-1 with TRBJ2-3, with TRBD1 as a possible D gene (5 bases). The CDR3 length is 13 residues. Trimming removed 7 bases from V and 2 bases from J, with 13 bases in between. The germline V gene encodes CDR1 SQVTM and CDR2 ANQGSEA. CDR3 in amino acids: CSALPRVTDTQYF. DNA for the CDR3: TGCAGCGCCCTACCCAGGGTCACAGATACGCAGTATTTT.

The chain couples TRBV28 to TRBJ2-1; no clear D. CDR1 is MDHEN and CDR2 is SYDVKM in the germline V gene. V was shortened by 5 bases and J by 8 bases, with 19 bases between the two germline ends. The length of the CDR3 is 15 residues. Here the CDR3 reads CASSPPFLELDEQFF. DNA of the CDR3: TGTGCCAGCAGTCCCCCCTTTTTGGAGCTCGATGAGCAGTTCTTC.

This clonotype has at least ten counts. The rearrangement joins TRBV24-1 to TRBJ2-7, with 8 nucleotides matching TRBD2. The V gene's germline CDR1 is KGHDR and CDR2 SFDVKD. The J segment lost 5 bases and the V segment lost 11 bases, leaving 10 bases of the junction unmatched. This CDR3 region has 13 residues. The CDR3 sequence is CASAGRREDEQYF. CDR3 DNA sequence: TGTGCCAGCGCGGGACGGCGGGAGGACGAGCAGTACTTC.

This clonotype was found a few times. The V call is TRBV7-9, the J call TRBJ2-4, with 8 bases lining up with TRBD2. CDR1 is SEHNR, CDR2 FQNEAQ, per germline (reference sequence). The CDR3 totals 15 residues. Trimming cost V 4 bases and J 9 bases; bases outside gene matches: 11. The CDR3 is CASSSTWEGTSIQYF. CDR3 DNA: TGTGCCAGCAGCTCAACGTGGGAGGGGACTAGCATTCAGTACTTC.

The chain combines TRBV2 with TRBJ2-6; 7 bases are shared with TRBD1. The junction had 11 bases not matched to a gene; V was cut back by 6 bases and J by 0 bases. The CDR3 sequence is 18 residues long. Germline CDR1 reads SNHLY; CDR2 reads FYNNEI. CDR3 bases: TGTGCCAGCAGCGCCCGGACAGGCCTGTTCTCTGGGGCCAACGTCCTGACTTTC. It yields the protein CASSARTGLFSGANVLTF.

Of note for this clonotype: This likely comes from a read error, as the CDR3 has no conserved phenylalanine or tryptophan at its end. The chain combines TRBV12-3 or TRBV12-4 with TRBJ2-5, with no clear D. The V end was cut by 1 base, the J end by 7 bases, with 16 bases between. This CDR3 is built from 15 residues. Here the CDR3 reads CASSLGVGQQRTQYV. CDR3 DNA: TGTGCCAGCAGTTTAGGGGTGGGCCAGCAGAGGACCCAGTACGTC.

This chain uses TRBV7-9 with TRBJ2-5; D uncertain. The CDR3 runs to 12 residues. Germline V gives CDR1 SEHNR, CDR2 FQNEAQ (reference sequence). V was cut by 6 bases and J by 6 bases, with 11 bases left in between. CDR3 DNA sequence: TGTGCCAGCAGTCCCACGACGCAGACCCAGTACTTC. This translates into CASSPTTQTQYF.

The chain links TRBV2 to TRBJ2-1, with TRBD2 matching over 11 bases. Losses at the gene ends were 5 bases for V and 3 bases for J; bases not matched to a gene: 3. Looked up from germline, CDR1 is SNHLY and CDR2 is FYNNEI. The CDR3 length is 15 residues. CDR3 coding DNA: TGTGCCAGCAGTACCGGGACTAGCGGCTACAATGAGCAGTTCTTC. Its translation: CASSTGTSGYNEQFF.

Regarding this clonotype: Possible read error: a much larger clone is one base away. This chain joins TRBV24-1 and TRBJ2-1; weak D call: TRBD2 (5 bases). Trimming pared 9 bases from V and 10 bases from J, leaving 24 bases between. CDR1 KGHDR and CDR2 SFDVKD come from the germline V gene. The CDR3 is 15 amino acids. CDR3 coding DNA: TGTGCCACCGATCAGAGGGCAGGCAGGATCCGCGAGCAGTTCTTC. Translated, it gives CATDQRAGRIREQFF.

At least ten counts were recorded for this clonotype. The chain links TRBV6-5 to TRBJ1-2; possible D gene TRBD1, 6 bases. Germline assignment: CDR1 MNHEY and CDR2 SVGAGI. Trimming took off 0 bases at V and 7 bases at J, with 6 bases between the two ends. This CDR3 is 12 amino acids long. The CDR3 coding sequence is TGTGCCAGCAGTTACTCAGGGGGTGGCTACACCTTC. The encoded protein is CASSYSGGGYTF.

V gene TRBV27 combines with J gene TRBJ2-1, with D possibly being TRBD2 (5 bases). The CDR3 is 15 residues long. The germline gives CDR1 MNHEY, CDR2 SMNVEV (reference sequence). Trimming left V 3 bases short and J 4 bases short, with 13 bases between. The CDR3 protein is CASSFPGSGYNEQFF. CDR3 nucleotide sequence: TGTGCCAGCAGTTTCCCGGGGTCCGGATACAATGAGCAGTTCTTC.

In this sample, this clonotype turned up many times. The J gene is TRBJ2-7, the V gene TRBV10-3; no reliable D call. Trimming stripped 3 bases from V and 2 bases from J, with 5 bases between. This CDR3 has 12 residues. Germline V gene data show CDR1 as ENHRY and CDR2 as SYGVKD. CDR3 nucleotides: TGTGCCATCAGTGACGACACCTACGAGCAGTACTTC. Translation: CAISDDTYEQYF.

V usage is TRBV7-2 and J usage is TRBJ2-5; 8 positions match TRBD1. The germline V gene has CDR1 SGHTA and CDR2 FQGNSA. V dropped 5 bases and J dropped 2; count of bases not matched to a gene: 10. The CDR3 loop spans 16 amino acids. The CDR3 region is CASSRQGLTSQETQYF. The DNA for the CDR3 is TGTGCCAGCAGCCGACAGGGGTTAACTTCGCAAGAGACCCAGTACTTC.